The source of this T cell receptor beta chain is a study of long-term antiretroviral therapy in people with HIV. A v3.0 immunoSEQ assay was performed at survey level. What sequencing targeted per sample was roughly 40,000-55,000 T-cell genomes. The table came from immunoSEQ multiplex PCR; TCRdb's copy has only in-frame clones and leaves some out. The sample holds about 23,000 clones, around nine tenths seen once. This CDR3 has 15 amino acids. Per germline, CDR1 SGHNT and CDR2 YYREEE (reference sequence). The V segment lost 0 bases and the J segment 4 bases; nucleotides outside the gene matches: 3. The specimen comprised unsorted PBMCs, sampled 0.6 years after starting antiretroviral therapy. This sequence originates from a man in his 60s with HIV. V usage is TRBV5-4 and J usage is TRBJ2-1; TRBD2 aligns across 8 bases. CDR3 DNA sequence: TGTGCCAGCAGCTTGGCCCGGGGGGGGTACAATGAGCAGTTCTTC. The encoded protein is CASSLARGGYNEQFF.